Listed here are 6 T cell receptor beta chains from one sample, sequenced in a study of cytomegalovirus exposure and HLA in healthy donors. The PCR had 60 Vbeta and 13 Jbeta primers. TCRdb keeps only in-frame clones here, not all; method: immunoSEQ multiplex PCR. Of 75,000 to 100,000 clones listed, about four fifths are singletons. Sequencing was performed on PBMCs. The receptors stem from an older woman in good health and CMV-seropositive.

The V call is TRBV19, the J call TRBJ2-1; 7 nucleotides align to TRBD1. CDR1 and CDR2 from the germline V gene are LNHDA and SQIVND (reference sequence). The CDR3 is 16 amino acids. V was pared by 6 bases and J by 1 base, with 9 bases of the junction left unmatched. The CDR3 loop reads CASSQTGKWSYNEQFF. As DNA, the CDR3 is TGTGCCAGTAGCCAGACAGGGAAGTGGTCCTACAATGAGCAGTTCTTC.

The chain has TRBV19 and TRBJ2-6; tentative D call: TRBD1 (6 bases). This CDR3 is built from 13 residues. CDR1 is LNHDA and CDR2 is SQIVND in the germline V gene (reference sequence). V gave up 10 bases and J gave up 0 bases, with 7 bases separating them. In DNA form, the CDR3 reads TGTGCCACGGACAGCTCTGGGGCCAACGTCCTGACTTTC. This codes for CATDSSGANVLTF.

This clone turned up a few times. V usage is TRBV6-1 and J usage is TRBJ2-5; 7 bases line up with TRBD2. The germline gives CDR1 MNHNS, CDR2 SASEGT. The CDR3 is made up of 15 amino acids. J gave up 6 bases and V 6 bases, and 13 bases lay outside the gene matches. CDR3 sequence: CASSEQAEGLKTQYF. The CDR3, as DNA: TGTGCCAGCAGCGAACAGGCTGAGGGACTAAAGACCCAGTACTTC.

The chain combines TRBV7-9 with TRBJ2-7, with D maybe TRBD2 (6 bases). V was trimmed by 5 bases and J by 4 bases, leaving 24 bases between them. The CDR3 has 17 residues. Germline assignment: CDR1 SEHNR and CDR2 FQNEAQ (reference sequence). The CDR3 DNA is TGTGCCAGCAGCCCAGACGGGCGGGCACTCCGGGGGTACGAGCAGTACTTC. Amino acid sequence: CASSPDGRALRGYEQYF.

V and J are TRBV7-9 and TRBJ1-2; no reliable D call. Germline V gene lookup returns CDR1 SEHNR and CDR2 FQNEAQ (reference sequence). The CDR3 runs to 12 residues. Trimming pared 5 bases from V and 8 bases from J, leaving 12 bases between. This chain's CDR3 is CASSPEGGGYTF. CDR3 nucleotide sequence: TGTGCCAGCAGCCCCGAGGGCGGAGGCTACACCTTC.

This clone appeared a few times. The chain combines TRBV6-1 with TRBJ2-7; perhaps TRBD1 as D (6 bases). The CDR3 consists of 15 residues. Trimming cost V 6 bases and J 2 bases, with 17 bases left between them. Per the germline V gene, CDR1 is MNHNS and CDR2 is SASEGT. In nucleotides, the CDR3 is TGTGCCAGCAGGCCGGGACATCGGATGACCTACGAGCAGTACTTC. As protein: CASRPGHRMTYEQYF.